These 16 T cell receptor beta chains came from one sample sequenced in a study of cytomegalovirus exposure and HLA in healthy donors. PCR employed 60 Vbeta and 13 Jbeta primers. Assay used: immunoSEQ multiplex PCR; TCRdb lists only in-frame clones, some missing. The sample lists over 150,000 clones; just under 75% were seen once. The sequencing sample was made of PBMCs. All receptors derive from a man aged 25-45 years in good health and CMV-seropositive.

CDR3 in DNA: TGTGCCATCAGTGAGTTGCGACAGGGGTACGAGCAGTACTTC. This sequence encodes CAISELRQGYEQYF. The rearrangement joins TRBV10-3 to TRBJ2-5, with 8 bases that match TRBD1. The J call may be in error: the DNA end matches TRBJ2-7 better. This CDR3 is 14 amino acids long. Germline lookup yields CDR1 ENHRY and CDR2 SYGVKD.

J is TRBJ2-5 and V is TRBV4-2, with a possible D match to TRBD2 (6 bases). Germline V gene sequence: CDR1 LGHNA, CDR2 YNFKEQ. Between the trimmed V and J ends, which lost 2 bases and 2 bases, there was a span of 12 bases. The CDR3 loop spans 15 amino acids. CDR3 nucleotide sequence: TGTGCCAGCAGCCAAAATCCCGGGAGTCAAGAGACCCAGTACTTC. Encoded protein: CASSQNPGSQETQYF.

The chain joins TRBV11-3 to TRBJ2-1; D is undetermined. The germline gives CDR1 SGHNT, CDR2 YENEEA. CDR3 length: 16 residues. V gave up 1 base and J gave up 6 bases, with 16 bases separating them. CDR3 in amino acids: CASSLGPSRGSNEQFF. CDR3 sequence (DNA): TGTGCCAGCAGCTTAGGCCCCTCCAGAGGTAGCAATGAGCAGTTCTTC.

The rearrangement links TRBV4-2 to TRBJ1-5, with a possible D match to TRBD1 (5 bases). V lost 0 bases, J lost 7 bases, and 13 bases lay in between. Germline V gene data show CDR1 as LGHNA and CDR2 as YNFKEQ. CDR3 length equals 15 residues. This chain's CDR3 is CASSQDRRGLQPQHF. The CDR3 nucleotides are TGTGCCAGCAGCCAAGATAGACGGGGGTTGCAGCCCCAGCATTTT.

V usage is TRBV6-5 and J usage is TRBJ1-3, with TRBD1 as a possible D gene (6 bases). Trimming took 3 bases from V and 0 from J, leaving 12 bases between them. The CDR3 runs to 16 residues. Germline values: CDR1 MNHEY, CDR2 SVGAGI. DNA for the CDR3: TGTGCCAGCAGTTATAAGGGCAGGGGCTCTGGAAACACCATATATTTT. As protein: CASSYKGRGSGNTIYF.

The J gene is TRBJ2-5, the V gene TRBV28, with TRBD2 as a possible D gene (5 bases). From germline, CDR1 is MDHEN and CDR2 SYDVKM. With 3 bases removed from V and 3 bases from J, the gap between germline ends came to 17 bases. The CDR3 spans 16 residues. DNA for the CDR3: TGTGCCAGCAGTTTCCTCCGGCTGGGAGAGGAAGAGACCCAGTACTTC. This translates into CASSFLRLGEEETQYF.

The V gene is TRBV5-1, the J gene TRBJ2-7, with 7 bases fitting TRBD1. The germline CDR1 and CDR2 sequences are SGHRS and YFSETQ. The V segment lost 1 base and the J segment 0 bases; nucleotides outside the gene matches: 4. This CDR3 is 15 amino acids long. The CDR3 loop reads CASSLFSGGSYEQYF. DNA for the CDR3: TGCGCCAGCAGCTTGTTTTCAGGGGGCTCCTACGAGCAGTACTTC. The whole variable domain, filled in from reference TRBV5-1 and TRBJ2-7, reads KAGVTQTPRYLIKTRGQQVTLSCSPISGHRSVSWYQQTPGQGLQFLFEYFSETQRNKGNFPGRFSGRQFSNSRSEMNVSTLELGDSALYLCASSLFSGGSYEQYFGPGTRLTVT.

V and J are TRBV5-5 and TRBJ1-5; 7 bases match TRBD1. The J segment lost 15 bases and the V segment lost 3 bases, leaving 15 bases of the junction unmatched. Germline CDR1 reads SGHKS; CDR2 reads YYEKEE (reference sequence). The CDR3 runs 14 residues. For the CDR3, the DNA is TGTGCCAGCAGCTCCGGACAGGTCCCGGAGGTGGGGCATTTT. Protein: CASSSGQVPEVGHF.

The V call is TRBV27, the J call TRBJ1-2; the D gene is possibly TRBD1 (5 bases). The V and J ends lost 6 bases and 4 bases respectively, with 18 bases between them. Germline V gene sequence: CDR1 MNHEY, CDR2 SMNVEV (reference sequence). The CDR3 runs to 15 residues. Written as DNA, the CDR3 is TGTGCCAGCAGACCTCCGGGCGCGGGGCTCTATGGCTACACCTTC. Translated: CASRPPGAGLYGYTF.

The rearrangement joins TRBV19 to TRBJ2-5; 11 nucleotides match TRBD1. Per the germline V gene, CDR1 is LNHDA and CDR2 is SQIVND (reference sequence). After removal of 6 bases from V and 5 bases from J, the junction contained 11 bases not matched to a gene. This CDR3 comprises 16 residues. The CDR3: CASRSEGQGDGETQYF. Here the CDR3 DNA reads TGTGCCAGTAGATCAGAGGGACAGGGGGACGGGGAGACCCAGTACTTC.

Only one count was recorded for this clone. The junction differs from germline at one of its ends, possibly a read error. The CDR3 reads CASSFSRLAGEYNEQFF. DNA of the CDR3: TGTGCTAGCAGCTTTTCGAGACTAGCGGGGGAGTACAATGAGCAGTTCTTC. The rearrangement links TRBV7-7 to TRBJ2-1, with 12 bases lining up with TRBD2. Germline CDR1 is SSHAT and CDR2 is FNYEAQ (reference sequence). The CDR3 has 17 amino acids.

The rearrangement joins TRBV15 to TRBJ2-5; TRBD1 aligns across 7 bases. Germline V gene lookup returns CDR1 LNHNV and CDR2 YYDKDF (reference sequence). This CDR3 has 17 residues. V lost 0 bases to trimming and J lost 1 base; unmatched junction nucleotides: 8. The CDR3 spells CATSRDPGQNLQETQYF. The CDR3 DNA reads as TGTGCCACCAGCAGAGATCCGGGACAGAACCTCCAAGAGACCCAGTACTTC.

The chain has TRBV5-4 and TRBJ1-1; D remains unclear. Looked up from germline, CDR1 is SGHNT and CDR2 is YYREEE (reference sequence). The CDR3 runs 13 residues. V was pared by 4 bases and J by 3 bases, with 10 bases between. CDR3 region: CASSVDVDTEAFF. In nucleotides, the CDR3 is TGTGCCAGCAGCGTGGATGTAGACACTGAAGCTTTCTTT. Based on the CDR3 plus reference TRBV5-4 and TRBJ1-1, the full variable domain is ETGVTQSPTHLIKTRGQQVTLRCSSQSGHNTVSWYQQALGQGPQFIFQYYREEENGRGNFPPRFSGLQFPNYSSELNVNALELDDSALYLCASSVDVDTEAFFGQGTRLTVV.

The chain combines TRBV4-3 with TRBJ1-3, with D tentatively TRBD1 (5 bases). Germline V gene lookup returns CDR1 LGHNA and CDR2 YSLEER. Trimming left V 0 bases short and J 2 bases short, with 11 bases between. The CDR3 contains 16 residues. Here the CDR3 DNA reads TGCGCCAGCAGCCAAGATCCCAGGGCAGCTGGAAACACCATATATTTT. Protein product: CASSQDPRAAGNTIYF.

The gene calls are TRBV9 and TRBJ1-6; 7 positions match TRBD1. V was pared by 4 bases and J by 7 bases, with 8 bases of the junction left unmatched. CDR3 length: 15 residues. Germline V lookup: CDR1 SGDLS, CDR2 YYNGEE. The CDR3, as DNA: TGTGCCAGCAGCAGTCCCGGGACAGTGAATTCACCCCTCCACTTT. It translates to CASSSPGTVNSPLHF.

The chain carries TRBV28 and TRBJ1-3; no firm D call. CDR3 length: 16 amino acids. Germline CDR1 MDHEN, CDR2 SYDVKM. V was trimmed by 1 base and J by 4 bases, leaving 14 bases between them. The CDR3 protein is CASSLLGASGGNTIYF. CDR3 in DNA: TGTGCCAGCAGTTTATTAGGAGCCTCTGGAGGAAACACCATATATTTT. Drawing the rest from reference TRBV28 and TRBJ1-3, the complete variable domain is DVKVTQSSRYLVKRTGEKVFLECVQDMDHENMFWYRQDPGLGLRLIYFSYDVKMKEKGDIPEGYSVSREKKERFSLILESASTNQTSMYLCASSLLGASGGNTIYFGEGSWLTVV.